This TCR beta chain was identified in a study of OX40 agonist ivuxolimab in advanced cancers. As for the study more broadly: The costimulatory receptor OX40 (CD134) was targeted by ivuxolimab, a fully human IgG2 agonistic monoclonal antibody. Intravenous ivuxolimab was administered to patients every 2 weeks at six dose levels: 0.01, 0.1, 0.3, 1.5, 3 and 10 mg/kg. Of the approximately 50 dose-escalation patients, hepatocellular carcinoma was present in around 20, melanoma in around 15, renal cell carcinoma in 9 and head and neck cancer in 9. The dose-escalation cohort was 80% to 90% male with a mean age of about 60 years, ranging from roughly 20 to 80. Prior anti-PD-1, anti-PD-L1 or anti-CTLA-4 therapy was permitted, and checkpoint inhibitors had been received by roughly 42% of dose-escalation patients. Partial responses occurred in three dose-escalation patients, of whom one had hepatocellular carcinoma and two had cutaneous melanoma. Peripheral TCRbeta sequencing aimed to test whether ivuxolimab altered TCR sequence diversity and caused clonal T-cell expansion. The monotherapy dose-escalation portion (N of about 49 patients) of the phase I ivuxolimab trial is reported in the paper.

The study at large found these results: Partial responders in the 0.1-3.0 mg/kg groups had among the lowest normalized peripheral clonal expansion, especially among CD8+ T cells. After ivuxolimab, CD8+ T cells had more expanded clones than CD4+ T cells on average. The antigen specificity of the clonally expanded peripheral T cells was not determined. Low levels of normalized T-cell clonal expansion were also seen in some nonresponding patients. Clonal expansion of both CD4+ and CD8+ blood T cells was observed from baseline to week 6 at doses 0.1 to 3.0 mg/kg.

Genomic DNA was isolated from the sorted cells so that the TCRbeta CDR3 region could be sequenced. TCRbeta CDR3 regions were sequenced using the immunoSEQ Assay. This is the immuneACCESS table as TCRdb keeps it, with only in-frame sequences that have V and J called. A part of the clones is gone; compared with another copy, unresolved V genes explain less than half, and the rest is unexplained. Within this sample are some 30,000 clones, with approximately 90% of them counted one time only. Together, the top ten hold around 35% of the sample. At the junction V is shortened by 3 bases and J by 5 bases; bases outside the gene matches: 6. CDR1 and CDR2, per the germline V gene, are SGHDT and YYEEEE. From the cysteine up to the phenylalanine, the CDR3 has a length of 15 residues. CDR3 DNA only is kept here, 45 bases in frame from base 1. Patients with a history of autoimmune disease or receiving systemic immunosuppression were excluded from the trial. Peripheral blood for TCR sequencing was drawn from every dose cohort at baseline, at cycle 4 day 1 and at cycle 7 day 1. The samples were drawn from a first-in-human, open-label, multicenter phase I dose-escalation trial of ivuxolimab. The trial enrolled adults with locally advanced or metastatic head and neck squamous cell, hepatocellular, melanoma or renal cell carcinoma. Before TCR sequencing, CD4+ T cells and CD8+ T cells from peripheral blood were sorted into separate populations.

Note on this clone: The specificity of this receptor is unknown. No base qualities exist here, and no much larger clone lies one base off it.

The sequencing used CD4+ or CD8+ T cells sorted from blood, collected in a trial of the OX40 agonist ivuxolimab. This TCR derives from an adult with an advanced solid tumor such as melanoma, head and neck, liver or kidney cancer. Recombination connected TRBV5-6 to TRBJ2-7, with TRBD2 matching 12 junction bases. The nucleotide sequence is TGTGCCAGCAGCTATTGGACTAGCGGGACCCACGAGCAGTACTTC. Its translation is CASSYWTSGTHEQYF.